This T cell receptor (beta chain) was profiled in a study of T cell responses to AZD1222 COVID-19 vaccine. Produced via immunoSEQ multiplex PCR; TCRdb's table is partial and in-frame only. This table has about 120,000 clones, around 85% appearing once. Study observations and caveats: Across spike, vaccine-associated CD4 TCRs were found, dominant at 160-218 and 743-854. Only six AZD1222 recipients tested seropositive at baseline.

As concerns this clone: The antigen remains unidentified.

The length of the CDR3 is 14 residues. The V segment lost 6 bases and the J segment 6 bases; nucleotides outside the gene matches: 10. Germline V gene sequence: CDR1 LNHDA, CDR2 SQIVND (reference sequence). The sequence was collected from an adult in good health. The sequenced sample was peripheral blood, obtained on day 0 of AZD1222 vaccination. This chain joins TRBV19 and TRBJ2-7; 8 bases line up with TRBD1. CDR3 sequence: CASRRTGSLSEQYF. CDR3 in DNA: TGTGCCAGTAGACGGACAGGGTCCCTTTCCGAGCAGTACTTC.